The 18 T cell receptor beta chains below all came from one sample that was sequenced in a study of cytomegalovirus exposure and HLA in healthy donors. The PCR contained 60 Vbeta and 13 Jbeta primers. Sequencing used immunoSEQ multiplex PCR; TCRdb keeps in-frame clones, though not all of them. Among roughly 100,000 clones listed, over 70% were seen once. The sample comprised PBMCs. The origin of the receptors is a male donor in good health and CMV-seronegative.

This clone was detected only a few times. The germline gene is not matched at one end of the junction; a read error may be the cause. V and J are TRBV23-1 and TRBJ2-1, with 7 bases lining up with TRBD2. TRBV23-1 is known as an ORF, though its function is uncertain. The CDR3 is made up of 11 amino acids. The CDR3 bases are TGCGCCAGCAGTCAATTAAGGACTAGTGTCTTC. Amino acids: CASSQLRTSVF.

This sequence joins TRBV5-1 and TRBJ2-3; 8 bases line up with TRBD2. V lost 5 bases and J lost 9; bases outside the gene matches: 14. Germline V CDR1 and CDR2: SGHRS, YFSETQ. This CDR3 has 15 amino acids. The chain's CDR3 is CASRPGTGGGRTQYF. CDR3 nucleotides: TGCGCCAGCAGACCCGGGACTGGGGGCGGGAGGACGCAGTATTTT.

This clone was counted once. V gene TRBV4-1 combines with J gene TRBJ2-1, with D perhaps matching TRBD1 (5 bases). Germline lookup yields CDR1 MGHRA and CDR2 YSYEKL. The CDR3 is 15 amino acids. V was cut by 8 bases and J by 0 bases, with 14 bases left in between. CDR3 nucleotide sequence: TGCGCCAGCGGAAGGGGAAGGAGCTCCTACAATGAGCAGTTCTTC. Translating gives CASGRGRSSYNEQFF.

DNA for the CDR3: TGTGCCAGCAGTGAAGCGGGCCCCCGGCTGGGAGCTTTCTTT. It specifies CASSEAGPRLGAFF. The chain carries TRBV6-1 and TRBJ1-1; D is unresolved. V was clipped by 0 bases and J by 10 bases, with 15 bases between them. The germline V gene has CDR1 MNHNS and CDR2 SASEGT. CDR3 size: 14 residues.

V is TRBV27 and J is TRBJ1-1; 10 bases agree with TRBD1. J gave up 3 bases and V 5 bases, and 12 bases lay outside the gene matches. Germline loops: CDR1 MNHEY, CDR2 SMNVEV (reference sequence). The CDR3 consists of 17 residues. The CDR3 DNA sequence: TGTGCCAGCAGTGCCTACGGACAGGGGGGTAAGGACACTGAAGCTTTCTTT. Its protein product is CASSAYGQGGKDTEAFF.

The CDR3 DNA follows: TGTGCCTGGAGTGTAATGCTAGCTCGGACAGATACGCAGTATTTT. Translating gives CAWSVMLARTDTQYF. This chain links TRBV30 with TRBJ2-3, with D perhaps matching TRBD2 (5 bases). Trimming pared 0 bases from V and 3 bases from J, leaving 13 bases between. Per the germline V gene, CDR1 is GTSNPN and CDR2 is SVGIG (reference sequence). There are 15 residues in the CDR3.

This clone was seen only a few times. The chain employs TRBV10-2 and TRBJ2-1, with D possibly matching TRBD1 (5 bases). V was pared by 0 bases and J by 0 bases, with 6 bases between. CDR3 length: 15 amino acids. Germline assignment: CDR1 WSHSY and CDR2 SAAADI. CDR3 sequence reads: CASSESRGSYNEQFF. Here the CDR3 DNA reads TGCGCCAGCAGTGAGTCAAGGGGCTCCTACAATGAGCAGTTCTTC.

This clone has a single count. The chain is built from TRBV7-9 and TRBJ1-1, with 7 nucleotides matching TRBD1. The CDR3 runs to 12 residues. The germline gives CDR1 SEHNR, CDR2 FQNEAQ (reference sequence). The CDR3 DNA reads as TGTTCCATAGGGACAGAGAACACTGAAGCTTTCTTT. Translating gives CSIGTENTEAFF.

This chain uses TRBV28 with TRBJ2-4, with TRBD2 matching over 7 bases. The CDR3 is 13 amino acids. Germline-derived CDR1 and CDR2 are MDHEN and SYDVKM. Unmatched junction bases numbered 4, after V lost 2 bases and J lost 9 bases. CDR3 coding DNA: TGTGCCAGCAGTTTAGGACTAGGTAGCATTCAGTACTTC. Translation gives CASSLGLGSIQYF.

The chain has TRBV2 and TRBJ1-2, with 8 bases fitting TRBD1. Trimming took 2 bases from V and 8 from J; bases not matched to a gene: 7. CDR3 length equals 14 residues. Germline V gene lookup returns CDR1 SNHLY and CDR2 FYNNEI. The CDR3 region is CASSEMGRGLGYTF. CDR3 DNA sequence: TGTGCCAGCAGTGAAATGGGCAGGGGGCTAGGCTACACCTTC.

CDR3 sequence (DNA): TGTGCCGGCGGACAGGGGGCTTCGTCGGGCTACACCTTC. This sequence encodes CAGGQGASSGYTF. The chain joins TRBV6-1 to TRBJ1-2; the match to TRBD1 covers 11 bases. Per germline, CDR1 MNHNS and CDR2 SASEGT. The CDR3 is 13 residues long. With V trimmed by 11 bases and J by 8 bases, 10 bases remained unmatched.

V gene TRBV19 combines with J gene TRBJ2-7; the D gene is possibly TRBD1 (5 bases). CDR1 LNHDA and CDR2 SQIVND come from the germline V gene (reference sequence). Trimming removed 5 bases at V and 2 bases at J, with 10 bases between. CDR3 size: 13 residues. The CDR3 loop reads CASSPQTAYEQYF. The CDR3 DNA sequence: TGTGCCAGTAGTCCGCAGACAGCCTACGAGCAGTACTTC.

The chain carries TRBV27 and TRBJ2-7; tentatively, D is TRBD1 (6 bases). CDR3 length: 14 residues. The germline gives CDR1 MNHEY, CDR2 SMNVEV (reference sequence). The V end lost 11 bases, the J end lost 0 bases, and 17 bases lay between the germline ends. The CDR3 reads CADRGGQSSYEQYF. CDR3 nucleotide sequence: TGTGCCGACCGTGGGGGACAAAGCTCCTACGAGCAGTACTTC.

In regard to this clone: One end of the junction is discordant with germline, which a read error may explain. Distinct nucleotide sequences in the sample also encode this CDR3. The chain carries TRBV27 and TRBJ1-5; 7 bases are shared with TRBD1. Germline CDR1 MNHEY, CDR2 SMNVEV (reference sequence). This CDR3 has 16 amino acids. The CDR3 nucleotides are TGCGCCAGCAGTCCCTCGACAGGGACCGGCAATCAGCCCCAGCATTTT. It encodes CASSPSTGTGNQPQHF.

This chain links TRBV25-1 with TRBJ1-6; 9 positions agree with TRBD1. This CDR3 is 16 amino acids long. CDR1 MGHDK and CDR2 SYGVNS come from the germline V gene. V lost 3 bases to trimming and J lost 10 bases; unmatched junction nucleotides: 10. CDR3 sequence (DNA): TGTGCCAGCAGTGATCAGGCCGGGACAGGGACCTCACCCCTCCACTTT. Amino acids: CASSDQAGTGTSPLHF.

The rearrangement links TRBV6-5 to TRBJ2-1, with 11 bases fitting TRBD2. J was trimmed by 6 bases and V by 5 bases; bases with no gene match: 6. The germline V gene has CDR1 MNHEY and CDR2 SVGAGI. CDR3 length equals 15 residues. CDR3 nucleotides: TGTGCCAGCAGTGTTAGCGGGAGGGCCCGCAATGAGCAGTTCTTC. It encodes CASSVSGRARNEQFF.

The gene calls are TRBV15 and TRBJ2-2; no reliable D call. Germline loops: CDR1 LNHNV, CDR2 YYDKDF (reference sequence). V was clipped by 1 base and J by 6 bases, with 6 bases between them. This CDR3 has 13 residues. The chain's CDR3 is CATSRVSAGELFF. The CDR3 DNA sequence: TGTGCCACCAGCAGAGTTTCCGCCGGGGAGCTGTTTTTT.

This CDR3 is CASSWGDGLQEKLFF. The CDR3, as DNA: TGTGCCAGTAGTTGGGGGGACGGTCTCCAAGAAAAACTGTTTTTT. This chain connects TRBV19 to TRBJ1-4; D possibly corresponds to TRBD1 (5 bases). From germline, CDR1 is LNHDA and CDR2 SQIVND (reference sequence). The CDR3 runs to 15 residues. V was pared by 5 bases and J by 8 bases, with 18 bases between.